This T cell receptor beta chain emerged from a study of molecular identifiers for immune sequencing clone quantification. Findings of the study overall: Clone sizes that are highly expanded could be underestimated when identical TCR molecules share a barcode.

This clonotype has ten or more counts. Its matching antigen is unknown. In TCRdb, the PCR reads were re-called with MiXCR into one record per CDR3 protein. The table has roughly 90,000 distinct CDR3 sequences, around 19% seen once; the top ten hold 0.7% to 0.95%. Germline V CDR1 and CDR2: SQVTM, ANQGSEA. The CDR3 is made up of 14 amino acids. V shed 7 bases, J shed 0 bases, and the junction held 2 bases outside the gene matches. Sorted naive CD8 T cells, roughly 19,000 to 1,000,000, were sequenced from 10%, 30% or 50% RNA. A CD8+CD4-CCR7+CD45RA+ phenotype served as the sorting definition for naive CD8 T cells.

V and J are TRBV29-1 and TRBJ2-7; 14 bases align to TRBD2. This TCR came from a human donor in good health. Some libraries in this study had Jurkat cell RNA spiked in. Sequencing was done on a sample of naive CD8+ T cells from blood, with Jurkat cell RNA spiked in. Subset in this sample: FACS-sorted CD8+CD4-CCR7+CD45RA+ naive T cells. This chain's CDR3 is CSGLAGGHSYEQYF. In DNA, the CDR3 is TGCAGCGGACTAGCGGGAGGGCACTCCTACGAGCAGTACTTC.